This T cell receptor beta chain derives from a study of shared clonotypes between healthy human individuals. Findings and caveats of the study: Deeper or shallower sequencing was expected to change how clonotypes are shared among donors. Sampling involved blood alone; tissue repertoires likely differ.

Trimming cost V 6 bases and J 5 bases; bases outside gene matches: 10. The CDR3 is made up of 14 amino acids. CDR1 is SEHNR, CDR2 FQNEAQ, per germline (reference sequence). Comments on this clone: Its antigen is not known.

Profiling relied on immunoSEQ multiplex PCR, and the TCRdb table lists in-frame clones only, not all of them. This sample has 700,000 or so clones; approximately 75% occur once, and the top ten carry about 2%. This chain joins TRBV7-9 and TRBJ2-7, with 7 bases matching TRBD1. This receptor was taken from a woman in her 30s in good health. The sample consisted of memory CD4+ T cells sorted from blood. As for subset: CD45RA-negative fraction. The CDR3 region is CASSAGTDYDEQYF. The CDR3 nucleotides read TGTGCCAGCAGTGCCGGGACAGATTATGACGAGCAGTACTTC.